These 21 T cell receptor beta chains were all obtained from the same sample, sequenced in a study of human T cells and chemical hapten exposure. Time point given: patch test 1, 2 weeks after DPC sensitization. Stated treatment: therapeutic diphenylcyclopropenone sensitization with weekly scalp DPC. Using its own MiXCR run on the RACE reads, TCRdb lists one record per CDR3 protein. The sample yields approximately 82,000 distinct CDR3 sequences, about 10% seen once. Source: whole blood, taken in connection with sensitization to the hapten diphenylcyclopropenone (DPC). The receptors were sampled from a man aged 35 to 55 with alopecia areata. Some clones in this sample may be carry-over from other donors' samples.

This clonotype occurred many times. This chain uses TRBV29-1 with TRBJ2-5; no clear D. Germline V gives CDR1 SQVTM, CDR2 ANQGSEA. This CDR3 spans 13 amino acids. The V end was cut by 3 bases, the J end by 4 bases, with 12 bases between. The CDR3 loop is CSVEYGVGETQYF. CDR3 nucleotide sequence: TGCAGCGTTGAGTACGGAGTAGGAGAGACCCAGTACTTC.

The CDR3 is CASSVSGGTSYEQYF. CDR3 bases: TGTGCCAGCAGCGTTTCTGGGGGGACCAGCTACGAGCAGTACTTC. The chain has TRBV9 and TRBJ2-7, with D possibly being TRBD2 (6 bases). The germline gives CDR1 SGDLS, CDR2 YYNGEE. This CDR3 is 15 amino acids long. Trimming took 2 bases from V and 3 from J, leaving 15 bases between them. The full variable domain, in which reference TRBV9 and TRBJ2-7 provide the parts outside the CDR3, is DSGVTQTPKHLITATGQRVTLRCSPRSGDLSVYWYQQSLDQGLQFLIQYYNGEERAKGNILERFSAQQFPDLHSELNLSSLELGDSALYFCASSVSGGTSYEQYFGPGTRLTVT.

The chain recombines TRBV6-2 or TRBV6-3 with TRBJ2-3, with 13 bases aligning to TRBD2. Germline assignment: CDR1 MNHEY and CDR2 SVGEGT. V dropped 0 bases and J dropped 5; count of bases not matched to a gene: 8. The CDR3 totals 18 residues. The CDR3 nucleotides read TGTGCCAGCAGTTACTCGACCCGGACTAGCGGGAGAAGAGATACGCAGTATTTT. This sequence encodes CASSYSTRTSGRRDTQYF.

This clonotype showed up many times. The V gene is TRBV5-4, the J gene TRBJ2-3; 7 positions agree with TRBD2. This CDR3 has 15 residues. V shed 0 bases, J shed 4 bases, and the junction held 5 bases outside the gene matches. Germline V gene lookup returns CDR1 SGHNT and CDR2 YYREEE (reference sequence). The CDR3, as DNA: TGTGCCAGCAGCTTGGGCGGCGGGAGAGCAGATACGCAGTATTTT. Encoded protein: CASSLGGGRADTQYF.

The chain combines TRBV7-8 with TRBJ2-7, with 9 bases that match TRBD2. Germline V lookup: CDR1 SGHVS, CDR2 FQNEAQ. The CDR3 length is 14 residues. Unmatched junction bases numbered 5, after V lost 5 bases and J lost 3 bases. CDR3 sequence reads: CASSPGTSFYEQYV. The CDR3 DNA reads TGTGCCAGCAGCCCCGGGACTAGCTTCTACGAGCAGTACGTC.

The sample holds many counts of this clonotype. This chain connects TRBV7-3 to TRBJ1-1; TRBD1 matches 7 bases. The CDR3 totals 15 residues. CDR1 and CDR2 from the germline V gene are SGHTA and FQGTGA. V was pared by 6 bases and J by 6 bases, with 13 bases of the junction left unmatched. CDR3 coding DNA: TGTGCCAGCAGGATAGGCCAGGGGGATTTGTCTGAAGCTTTCTTT. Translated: CASRIGQGDLSEAFF.

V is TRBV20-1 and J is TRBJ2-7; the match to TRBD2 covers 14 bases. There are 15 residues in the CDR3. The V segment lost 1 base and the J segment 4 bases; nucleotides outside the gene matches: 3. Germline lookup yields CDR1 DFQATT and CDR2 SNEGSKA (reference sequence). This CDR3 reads CSARAGTSGRYEQYF. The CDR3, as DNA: TGCAGTGCTAGAGCCGGGACTAGCGGGAGATACGAGCAGTACTTC.

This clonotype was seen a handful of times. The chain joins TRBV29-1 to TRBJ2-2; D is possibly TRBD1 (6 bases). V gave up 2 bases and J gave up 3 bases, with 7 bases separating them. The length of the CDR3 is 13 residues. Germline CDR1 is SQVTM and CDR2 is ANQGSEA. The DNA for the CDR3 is TGCAGCGTTGAAAGGGGGTACACCGGGGAGCTGTTTTTT. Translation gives CSVERGYTGELFF.

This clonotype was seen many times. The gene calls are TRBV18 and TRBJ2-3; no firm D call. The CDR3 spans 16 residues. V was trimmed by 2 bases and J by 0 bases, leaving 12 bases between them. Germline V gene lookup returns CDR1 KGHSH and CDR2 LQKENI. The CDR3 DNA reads TGTGCCAGCTCACCAGAGCCAGCCACTAGCACAGATACGCAGTATTTT. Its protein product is CASSPEPATSTDTQYF.

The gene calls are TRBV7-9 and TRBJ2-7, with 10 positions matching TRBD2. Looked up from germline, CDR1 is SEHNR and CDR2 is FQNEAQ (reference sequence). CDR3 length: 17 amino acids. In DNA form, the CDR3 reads TGTGCCAGCAGCCTAGCGGGGGAGCCGGGGGGAACCTACGAGCAGTACGTC. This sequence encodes CASSLAGEPGGTYEQYV.

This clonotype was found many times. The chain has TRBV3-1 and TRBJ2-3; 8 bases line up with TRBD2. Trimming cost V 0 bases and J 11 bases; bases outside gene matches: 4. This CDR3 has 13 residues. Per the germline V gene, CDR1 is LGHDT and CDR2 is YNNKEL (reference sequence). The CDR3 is CASSQELGTRQYF. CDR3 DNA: TGTGCCAGCAGCCAAGAATTGGGGACTAGGCAGTATTTT.

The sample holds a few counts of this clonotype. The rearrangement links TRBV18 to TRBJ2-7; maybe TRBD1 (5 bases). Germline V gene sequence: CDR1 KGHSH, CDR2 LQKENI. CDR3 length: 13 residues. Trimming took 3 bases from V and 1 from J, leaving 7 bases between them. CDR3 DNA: TGTGCCAGCTCACCGGACACGTCCTACGAGCAGTACTTC. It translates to CASSPDTSYEQYF.

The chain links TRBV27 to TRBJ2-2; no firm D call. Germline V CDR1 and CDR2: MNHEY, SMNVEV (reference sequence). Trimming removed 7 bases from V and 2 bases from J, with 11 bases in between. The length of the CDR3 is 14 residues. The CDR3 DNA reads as TGTGCCAGCACAGGTGGCTCCAACACCGGGGAGCTGTTTTTT. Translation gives CASTGGSNTGELFF.

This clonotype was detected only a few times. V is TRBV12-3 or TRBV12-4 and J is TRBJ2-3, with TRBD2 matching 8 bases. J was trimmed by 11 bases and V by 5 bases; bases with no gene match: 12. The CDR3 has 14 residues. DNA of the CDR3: TGTGCCAGCAGTCCCCGTAAGGTAGCGGGGATGCAGTATTTT. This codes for CASSPRKVAGMQYF.

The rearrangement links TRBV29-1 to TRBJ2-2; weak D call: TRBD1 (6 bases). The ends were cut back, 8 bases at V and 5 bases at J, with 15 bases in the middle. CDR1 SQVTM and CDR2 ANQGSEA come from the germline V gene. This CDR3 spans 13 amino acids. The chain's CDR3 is CSTVTGGTGELFF. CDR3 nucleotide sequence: TGCAGCACCGTGACAGGTGGGACCGGGGAGCTGTTTTTT.

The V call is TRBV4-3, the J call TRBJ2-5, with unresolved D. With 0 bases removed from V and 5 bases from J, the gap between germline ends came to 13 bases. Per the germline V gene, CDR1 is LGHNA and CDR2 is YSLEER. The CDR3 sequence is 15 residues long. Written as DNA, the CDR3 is TGCGCCAGCAGCCAAGATGCTTGGAGCGTGGAGACCCAGTACTTC. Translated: CASSQDAWSVETQYF.

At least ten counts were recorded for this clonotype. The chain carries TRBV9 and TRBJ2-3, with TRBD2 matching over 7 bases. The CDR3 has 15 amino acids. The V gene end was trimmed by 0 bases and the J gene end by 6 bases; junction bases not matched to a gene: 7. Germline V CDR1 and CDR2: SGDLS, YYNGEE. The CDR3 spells CASSVGGAGSDTQYF. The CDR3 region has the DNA TGTGCCAGCAGCGTAGGAGGAGCGGGGAGCGATACGCAGTATTTT.

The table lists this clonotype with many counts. The CDR3: CASSPRQGNNEQFF. CDR3 bases: TGTGCCAGCAGCCCAAGACAGGGTAACAATGAGCAGTTCTTC. V gene TRBV11-1 combines with J gene TRBJ2-1; 7 positions match TRBD1. Germline-derived CDR1 and CDR2 are SGHAT and FQDESV (reference sequence). Trimming at V came to 5 bases and at J to 5 bases, leaving 6 bases not matched to a gene. The CDR3 sequence is 14 residues long. The whole variable domain, remainder taken from reference TRBV11-1 and TRBJ2-1, is EAEVAQSPRYKITEKSQAVAFWCDPISGHATLYWYRQILGQGPELLVQFQDESVVDDSQLPKDRFSAERLKGVDSTLKIQPAELGDSAMYLCASSPRQGNNEQFFGPGTRLTVL.

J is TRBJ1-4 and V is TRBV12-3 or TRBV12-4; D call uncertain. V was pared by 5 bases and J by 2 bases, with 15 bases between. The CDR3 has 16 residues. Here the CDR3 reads CASSGVQQVTNEKLFF. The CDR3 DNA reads TGTGCCAGCAGTGGGGTTCAGCAAGTCACTAATGAAAAACTGTTTTTT.

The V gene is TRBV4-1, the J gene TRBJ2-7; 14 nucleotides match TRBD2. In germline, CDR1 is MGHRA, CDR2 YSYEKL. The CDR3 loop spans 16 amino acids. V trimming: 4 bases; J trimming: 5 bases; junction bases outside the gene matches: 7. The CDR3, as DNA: TGCGCCAGCAGCCGGGCTACGGGACTAGCGGGAGACGAGCAGTACGTC. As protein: CASSRATGLAGDEQYV.

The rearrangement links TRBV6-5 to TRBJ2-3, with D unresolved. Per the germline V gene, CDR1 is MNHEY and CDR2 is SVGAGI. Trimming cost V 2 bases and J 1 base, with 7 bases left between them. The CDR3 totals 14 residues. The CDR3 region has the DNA TGTGCCAGCAGTTACCGCCACGGCACAGATACGCAGTATTTT. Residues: CASSYRHGTDTQYF.